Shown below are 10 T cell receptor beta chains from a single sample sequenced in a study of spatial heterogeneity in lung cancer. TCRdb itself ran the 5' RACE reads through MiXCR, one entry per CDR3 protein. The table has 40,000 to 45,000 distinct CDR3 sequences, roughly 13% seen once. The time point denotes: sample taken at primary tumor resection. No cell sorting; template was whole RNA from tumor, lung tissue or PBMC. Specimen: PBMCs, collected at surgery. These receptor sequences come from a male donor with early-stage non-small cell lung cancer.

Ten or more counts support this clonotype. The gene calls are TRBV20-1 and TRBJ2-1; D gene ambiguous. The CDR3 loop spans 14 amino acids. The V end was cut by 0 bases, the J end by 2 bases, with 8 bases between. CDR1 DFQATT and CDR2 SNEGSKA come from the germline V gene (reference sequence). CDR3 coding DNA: TGCAGTGCTAGAGAATTAGTTCCCTACAATGAGCAGTTCTTC. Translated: CSARELVPYNEQFF.

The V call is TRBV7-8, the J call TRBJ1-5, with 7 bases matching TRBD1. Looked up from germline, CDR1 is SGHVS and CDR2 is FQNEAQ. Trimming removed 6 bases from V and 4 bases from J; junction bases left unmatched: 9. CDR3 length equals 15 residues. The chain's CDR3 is CASSLYRDRNQPQHF. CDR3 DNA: TGTGCCAGCAGTTTGTACCGGGACAGAAATCAGCCCCAGCATTTT.

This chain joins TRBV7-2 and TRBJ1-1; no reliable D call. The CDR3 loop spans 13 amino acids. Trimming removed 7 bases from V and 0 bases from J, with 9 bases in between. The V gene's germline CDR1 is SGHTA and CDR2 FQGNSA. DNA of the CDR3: TGTGCCAGCACGTACCTCATGAACACTGAAGCTTTCTTT. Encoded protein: CASTYLMNTEAFF. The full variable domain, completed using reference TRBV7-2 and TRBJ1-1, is GAGVSQSPSNKVTEKGKDVELRCDPISGHTALYWYRQSLGQGLEFLIYFQGNSAPDKSGLPSDRFSAERTGGSVSTLTIQRTQQEDSAVYLCASTYLMNTEAFFGQGTRLTVV.

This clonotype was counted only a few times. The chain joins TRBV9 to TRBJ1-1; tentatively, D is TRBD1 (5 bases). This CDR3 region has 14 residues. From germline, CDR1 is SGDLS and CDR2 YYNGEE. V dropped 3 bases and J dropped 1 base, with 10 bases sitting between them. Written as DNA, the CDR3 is TGTGCCAGCAGCGCCGATACAGGGAACACTGAAGCTTTCTTT. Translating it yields CASSADTGNTEAFF.

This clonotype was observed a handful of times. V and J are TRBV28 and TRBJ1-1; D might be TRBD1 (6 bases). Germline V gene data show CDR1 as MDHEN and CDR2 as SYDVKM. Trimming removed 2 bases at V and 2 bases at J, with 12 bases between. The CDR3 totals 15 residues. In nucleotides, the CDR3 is TGTGCCAGCAGTTTAGCTGACAGGACTAACACTGAAGCTTTCTTT. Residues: CASSLADRTNTEAFF.

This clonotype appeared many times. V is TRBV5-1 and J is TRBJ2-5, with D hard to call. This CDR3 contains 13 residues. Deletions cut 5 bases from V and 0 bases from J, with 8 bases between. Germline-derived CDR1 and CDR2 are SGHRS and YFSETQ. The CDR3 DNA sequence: TGCGCCAGCAGTACTACAGACCAAGAGACCCAGTACTTC. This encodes CASSTTDQETQYF.

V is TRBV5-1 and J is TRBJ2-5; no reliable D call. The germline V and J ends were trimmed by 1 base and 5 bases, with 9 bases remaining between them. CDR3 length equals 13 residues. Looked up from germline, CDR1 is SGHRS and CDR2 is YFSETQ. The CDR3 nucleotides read TGCGCCAGCAGCTTGACAGTAATGGAGACCCAGTACTTC. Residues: CASSLTVMETQYF.

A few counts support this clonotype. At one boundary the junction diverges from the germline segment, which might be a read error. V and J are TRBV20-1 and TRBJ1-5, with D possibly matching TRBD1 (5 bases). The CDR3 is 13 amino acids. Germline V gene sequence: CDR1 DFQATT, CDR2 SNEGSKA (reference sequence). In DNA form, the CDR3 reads TGCAGTGCTAGGGACGGGGGACTTCAGGCCCAGCATTTT. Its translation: CSARDGGLQAQHF.

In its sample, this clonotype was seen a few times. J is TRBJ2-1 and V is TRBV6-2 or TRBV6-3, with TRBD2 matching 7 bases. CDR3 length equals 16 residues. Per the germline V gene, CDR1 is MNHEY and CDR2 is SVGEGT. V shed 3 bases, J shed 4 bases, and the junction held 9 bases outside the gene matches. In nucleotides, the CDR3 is TGTGCCAGCAGTTATAGTAAGGCGGGAGTTTACAATGAGCAGTTCTTC. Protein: CASSYSKAGVYNEQFF.

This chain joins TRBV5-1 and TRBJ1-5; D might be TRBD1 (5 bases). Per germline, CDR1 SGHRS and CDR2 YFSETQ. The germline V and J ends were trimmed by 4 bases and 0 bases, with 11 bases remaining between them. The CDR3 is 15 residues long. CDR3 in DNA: TGCGCCAGCAGCCCAGGGACGGGTAGCAATCAGCCCCAGCATTTT. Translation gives CASSPGTGSNQPQHF.